Presented here are 26 T cell receptor beta chains from one specimen sequenced in a study of blood T cell repertoires in COVID-19. Libraries were prepared by immunoSEQ multiplex PCR; TCRdb keeps only in-frame clonotypes and omits some of them. The data hold about 260,000 clones, with roughly nine tenths observed a single time. Sequencing was performed on peripheral blood. The receptors were sampled from a man aged 60-69 years who had recovered from COVID-19.

The sample holds a few counts of this clone. The chain links TRBV4-2 to TRBJ1-1, with 8 bases matching TRBD1. This CDR3 spans 15 amino acids. Germline lookup yields CDR1 LGHNA and CDR2 YNFKEQ. Trimming at V came to 5 bases and at J to 3 bases, leaving 8 bases not matched to a gene. The CDR3: CASSDFGRGHTEAFF. DNA for the CDR3: TGTGCCAGCAGCGATTTTGGCAGGGGGCACACTGAAGCTTTCTTT.

This clone appeared once. The chain carries TRBV4-2 and TRBJ1-5, with D perhaps TRBD1 (6 bases). CDR3 length equals 18 residues. V was pared by 0 bases and J by 0 bases, with 15 bases between. Per the germline V gene, CDR1 is LGHNA and CDR2 is YNFKEQ. CDR3 amino acids: CASSQDRGGVNSNQPQHF. The CDR3 nucleotides read TGTGCCAGCAGCCAAGATAGGGGGGGGGTAAATAGCAATCAGCCCCAGCATTTT.

The chain uses TRBV6-5 and TRBJ1-1, with 7 bases aligning to TRBD1. Germline values: CDR1 MNHEY, CDR2 SVGAGI. This CDR3 has 13 amino acids. V gave up 2 bases and J gave up 8 bases; unmatched junction bases: 5. The CDR3 loop reads CASSYTTGAEAFF. The CDR3 DNA reads TGTGCCAGCAGTTACACCACAGGGGCCGAAGCTTTCTTT.

V gene TRBV5-1 combines with J gene TRBJ2-5; 9 positions agree with TRBD2. The CDR3 spans 16 residues. Trimming took 1 base from V and 2 from J; bases not matched to a gene: 6. Germline V gene data show CDR1 as SGHRS and CDR2 as YFSETQ. In DNA form, the CDR3 reads TGCGCCAGCAGCTTGCGGGTAGCGGGGGCTCAAGAGACCCAGTACTTC. This codes for CASSLRVAGAQETQYF.

This chain links TRBV7-2 with TRBJ2-7, with D tentatively TRBD2 (6 bases). This CDR3 comprises 11 residues. Germline values: CDR1 SGHTA, CDR2 FQGNSA. The ends were cut back, 8 bases at V and 7 bases at J, with 12 bases in the middle. The CDR3 bases are TGTGCCAGCTTAGCGGCCCGGGAGCAGTACTTC. Its protein is CASLAAREQYF.

The rearrangement uses TRBV6-5 and TRBJ2-5, with a possible D match to TRBD1 (6 bases). V lost 6 bases, J lost 2 bases, and 10 bases lay in between. This CDR3 has 13 residues. CDR1 is MNHEY and CDR2 is SVGAGI in the germline V gene. CDR3 region: CASSYGTQETQYF. The CDR3, as DNA: TGTGCCAGCAGCTACGGGACACAAGAGACCCAGTACTTC.

V usage is TRBV27 and J usage is TRBJ1-1, with D hard to call. V dropped 0 bases and J dropped 1 base, with 12 bases sitting between them. The CDR3 contains 16 residues. Germline V gives CDR1 MNHEY, CDR2 SMNVEV (reference sequence). CDR3 residues: CASSLSGAGANTEAFF. The CDR3 DNA follows: TGTGCCAGCAGTTTATCGGGAGCGGGTGCGAACACTGAAGCTTTCTTT.

The chain is built from TRBV7-2 and TRBJ2-1, with D hard to call. Germline-derived CDR1 and CDR2 are SGHTA and FQGNSA. This CDR3 region has 13 residues. Trimming shortened V by 5 bases and J by 7 bases, and 12 bases separated the two germline ends. CDR3 protein: CASSRPVQNEQFF. As DNA, the CDR3 is TGTGCCAGCAGCCGCCCAGTACAAAATGAGCAGTTCTTC.

The rearrangement links TRBV5-1 to TRBJ1-6, with TRBD1 matching over 11 bases. This CDR3 is 16 amino acids long. From germline, CDR1 is SGHRS and CDR2 YFSETQ. The ends lost 3 bases at V and 9 bases at J; junction bases unmatched: 8. The CDR3 spells CASSSDRGPGSSPLHF. The CDR3 region has the DNA TGCGCCAGCAGCTCGGACAGGGGGCCAGGTAGTTCACCCCTCCACTTT.

This chain joins TRBV7-2 and TRBJ2-6, with 7 bases fitting TRBD1. V was pared by 4 bases and J by 0 bases, with 3 bases of the junction left unmatched. In germline, CDR1 is SGHTA, CDR2 FQGNSA. The CDR3 covers 16 residues. CDR3 in DNA: TGTGCCAGCAGCTCCCAGGGGGTCTCTGGGGCCAACGTCCTGACTTTC. Translated: CASSSQGVSGANVLTF. The full variable domain, rest sourced from reference TRBV7-2 and TRBJ2-6, is GAGVSQSPSNKVTEKGKDVELRCDPISGHTALYWYRQSLGQGLEFLIYFQGNSAPDKSGLPSDRFSAERTGGSVSTLTIQRTQQEDSAVYLCASSSQGVSGANVLTFGAGSRLTVL.

The chain has TRBV3-1 (or the pseudogene TRBV3-2) and TRBJ2-5, with TRBD2 identical over 11 bases. Per germline, CDR1 LGHDT and CDR2 YNNKEL (reference sequence). The J segment lost 2 bases and the V segment lost 5 bases, leaving 13 bases of the junction unmatched. The CDR3 has 18 amino acids. The CDR3 nucleotides read TGTGCCAGCAGCTCCCGAGGGCTAGCGGGGGGACAACAAGAGACCCAGTACTTC. Protein: CASSSRGLAGGQQETQYF.

V and J are TRBV19 and TRBJ1-5; D gene ambiguous. V lost 7 bases and J lost 9, with 16 bases in between. Germline CDR1 and CDR2: LNHDA and SQIVND (reference sequence). There are 13 residues in the CDR3. The CDR3 DNA reads as TGTGCCAGTACCACCGACTTCATCTCGCCCCAGCATTTT. Its protein is CASTTDFISPQHF.

This sequence joins TRBV6-5 and TRBJ2-7; D is unclear. Trimming shortened V by 6 bases and J by 0 bases, and 9 bases separated the two germline ends. CDR3 length equals 13 residues. The germline gives CDR1 MNHEY, CDR2 SVGAGI. The CDR3 DNA follows: TGTGCCAGCAGGGTACTTAGCTCCTACGAGCAGTACTTC. Protein product: CASRVLSSYEQYF.

The genes are TRBV28 and TRBJ1-2; D ambiguous. Germline V gives CDR1 MDHEN, CDR2 SYDVKM. Trimming left V 6 bases short and J 8 bases short, with 13 bases between. This CDR3 comprises 12 residues. The CDR3 nucleotides are TGTGCCAGCAGCCCGGGAGGAGGAGGCTACACCTTC. It encodes CASSPGGGGYTF.

The CDR3 DNA is TGTGCCAGTAGTATAGATCGGGGAACTGAAAAACTGTTTTTT. It is translated as CASSIDRGTEKLFF. This chain links TRBV19 with TRBJ1-4, with D unclear. Germline V gives CDR1 LNHDA, CDR2 SQIVND (reference sequence). V was pared by 0 bases and J by 7 bases, with 9 bases between. This CDR3 contains 14 residues. Drawing the rest from reference TRBV19 and TRBJ1-4, the complete variable domain is DGGITQSPKYLFRKEGQNVTLSCEQNLNHDAMYWYRQDPGQGLRLIYYSQIVNDFQKGDIAEGYSVSREKKESFPLTVTSAQKNPTAFYLCASSIDRGTEKLFFGSGTQLSVL.

This clone appeared once. The chain combines TRBV11-2 with TRBJ1-4; D not certain. Looked up from germline, CDR1 is SGHAT and CDR2 is FQNNGV. V was cut by 1 base and J by 8 bases, with 5 bases left in between. The CDR3 totals 12 residues. The CDR3 is CASSLGGEKLFF. As DNA, the CDR3 is TGTGCCAGCAGCTTAGGAGGCGAAAAACTGTTTTTT.

The chain links TRBV27 to TRBJ1-1; tentatively, D is TRBD1 (5 bases). Per germline, CDR1 MNHEY and CDR2 SMNVEV (reference sequence). The CDR3 contains 15 residues. Trimming removed 6 bases at V and 5 bases at J, with 19 bases between. The CDR3 nucleotides are TGTGCCAGCAGATCTTTCAGATGGGGGGAAACTGAAGCTTTCTTT. It is translated as CASRSFRWGETEAFF.

V and J are TRBV19 and TRBJ1-2; TRBD1 is a possible D gene (6 bases). The CDR3 runs to 16 residues. CDR1 is LNHDA, CDR2 SQIVND, per germline (reference sequence). V shed 3 bases and J shed 0 bases, with 14 bases lying between them. CDR3 in DNA: TGTGCCAGTAGTATCTTACCACAGGGAACTAACTATGGCTACACCTTC. Its protein product is CASSILPQGTNYGYTF.

The V and J genes are TRBV4-2 and TRBJ1-1, with D possibly being TRBD1 (5 bases). This CDR3 has 16 amino acids. The germline V gene has CDR1 LGHNA and CDR2 YNFKEQ. Trimming removed 4 bases at V and 1 base at J, with 16 bases between. Here the CDR3 DNA reads TGTGCCAGCAGCCCGGCCCCTCGGGGGACGAACACTGAAGCTTTCTTT. Translating it yields CASSPAPRGTNTEAFF.

The V and J genes are TRBV19 and TRBJ1-4; D remains ambiguous. This CDR3 spans 15 amino acids. Per germline, CDR1 LNHDA and CDR2 SQIVND (reference sequence). Trimming shortened V by 10 bases and J by 3 bases, and 18 bases separated the two germline ends. CDR3 coding DNA: TGTGCCACCAAGACCGATACTAGGCCTAATGAAAAACTGTTTTTT. As protein: CATKTDTRPNEKLFF.

The rearrangement uses TRBV4-1 and TRBJ2-7; TRBD2 matches 7 bases. Trimming at V came to 4 bases and at J to 0 bases, leaving 9 bases not matched to a gene. In germline, CDR1 is MGHRA, CDR2 YSYEKL. This CDR3 comprises 16 residues. The CDR3 loop reads CASSLTSAAISYEQYF. In DNA form, the CDR3 reads TGCGCCAGCAGCCTTACTAGCGCAGCTATCTCCTACGAGCAGTACTTC.

The chain employs TRBV19 and TRBJ2-7; possibly TRBD2 for D (6 bases). The CDR3 runs to 15 residues. Germline loops: CDR1 LNHDA, CDR2 SQIVND (reference sequence). V was trimmed by 1 base and J by 1 base, leaving 11 bases between them. This chain's CDR3 is CASSIAGDGSYEQYF. In nucleotides, the CDR3 is TGTGCCAGTAGTATAGCGGGGGACGGATCCTACGAGCAGTACTTC.

This chain links TRBV7-9 with TRBJ2-1, with TRBD2 identical over 11 bases. Germline V CDR1 and CDR2: SEHNR, FQNEAQ (reference sequence). CDR3 length equals 17 residues. Trimming removed 5 bases from V and 3 bases from J; junction bases left unmatched: 9. The CDR3 here is CASSLRDSGGDYNEQFF. The CDR3 DNA sequence: TGTGCCAGCAGCCTCCGGGATAGCGGGGGGGACTACAATGAGCAGTTCTTC.

In its sample, this clone was seen a few times. The chain couples TRBV6-2 or TRBV6-3 to TRBJ1-5; tentatively, D is TRBD1 (6 bases). V was shortened by 7 bases and J by 3 bases, with 16 bases between the two germline ends. Germline CDR1 reads MNHEY; CDR2 reads SVGEGT. This CDR3 has 15 residues. CDR3: CASTPGGQFNQPQHF. The DNA of the CDR3 is TGTGCCAGCACCCCGGGTGGACAGTTCAATCAGCCCCAGCATTTT.

The DNA of the CDR3 is TGTGCCAGCAGTTTAGGACTCCCCGGGGACTATAATTCACCCCTCCACTTT. It translates to CASSLGLPGDYNSPLHF. V gene TRBV27 combines with J gene TRBJ1-6, with D hard to call. The CDR3 consists of 17 residues. Germline V gene lookup returns CDR1 MNHEY and CDR2 SMNVEV (reference sequence). V lost 2 bases and J 3 bases, leaving 14 bases between the germline ends.

The chain carries TRBV5-8 and TRBJ2-7; D perhaps matches TRBD1 (6 bases). The CDR3 has 16 residues. Germline CDR1 SGHTS, CDR2 YDEGEE. The germline V and J ends were trimmed by 4 bases and 2 bases, with 19 bases remaining between them. This CDR3 is CASSVKPSDRPYEQYF. The CDR3 bases are TGTGCCAGCAGCGTGAAGCCCTCGGACAGACCCTACGAGCAGTACTTC. Together with reference TRBV5-8 and TRBJ2-7, the CDR3 gives the full variable domain: EAGVTQSPTHLIKTRGQQATLRCSPISGHTSVYWYQQALGLGLQFLLWYDEGEERNRGNFPPRFSGRQFPNYSSELNVNALELEDSALYLCASSVKPSDRPYEQYFGPGTRLTVT.